This T cell receptor (beta chain) was observed in a study of blood T cell repertoires in COVID-19. Study in general: The cDNA or gDNA used as material had been derived from T cells, B-cell-depleted T cells, or PBMCs.

The authors' processing: Reference gene primer amplification yielded estimated nucleated cell counts. Using immunoSEQ multiplex PCR, the repertoire was profiled, and TCRdb retains in-frame clones only, with some absent. D and trimming were read from the DNA, whereas the V and J calls and clone size are those reported in that table. The sample includes 100,000 to 120,000 clones, more than 70% of them seen just once. The CDR3 length is 14 residues. V lost 4 bases and J 3 bases, leaving 13 bases between the germline ends. Per germline, CDR1 ENHRY and CDR2 SYGVKD. Followed over time, Seattle patients had been enrolled while infection was active.

The TCR originated in an older woman with COVID-19, enrolled during active disease. Source material: peripheral blood. The chain is built from TRBV10-3 and TRBJ2-7; tentative D call: TRBD2 (7 bases). CDR3 coding DNA: TGTGCCATCAGTGGCCGGGGGGCCGACTACGAGCAGTACTTC. Its translation is CAISGRGADYEQYF.